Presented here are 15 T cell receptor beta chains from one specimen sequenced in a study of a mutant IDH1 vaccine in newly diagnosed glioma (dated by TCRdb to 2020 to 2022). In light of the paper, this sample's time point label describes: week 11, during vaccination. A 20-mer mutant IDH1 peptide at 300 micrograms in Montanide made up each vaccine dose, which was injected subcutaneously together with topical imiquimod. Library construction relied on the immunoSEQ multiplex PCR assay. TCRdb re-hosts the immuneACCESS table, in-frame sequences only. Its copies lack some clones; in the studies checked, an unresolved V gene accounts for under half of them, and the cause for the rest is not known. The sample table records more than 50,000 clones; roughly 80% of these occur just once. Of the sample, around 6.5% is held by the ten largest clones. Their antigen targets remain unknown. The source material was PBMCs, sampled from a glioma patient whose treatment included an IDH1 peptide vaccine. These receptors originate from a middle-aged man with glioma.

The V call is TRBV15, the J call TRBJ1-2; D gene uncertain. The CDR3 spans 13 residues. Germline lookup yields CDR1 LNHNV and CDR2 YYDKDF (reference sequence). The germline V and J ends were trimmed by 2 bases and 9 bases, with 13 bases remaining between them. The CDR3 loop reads CATSRRVPHSYTF. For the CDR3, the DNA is TGTGCCACCAGCAGAAGAGTCCCCCATAGCTACACCTTC. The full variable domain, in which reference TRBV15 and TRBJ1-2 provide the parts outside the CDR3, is DAMVIQNPRYQVTQFGKPVTLSCSQTLNHNVMYWYQQKSSQAPKLLFHYYDKDFNNEADTPDNFQSRRPNTSFCFLDIRSPGLGDTAMYLCATSRRVPHSYTFGSGTRLTVV.

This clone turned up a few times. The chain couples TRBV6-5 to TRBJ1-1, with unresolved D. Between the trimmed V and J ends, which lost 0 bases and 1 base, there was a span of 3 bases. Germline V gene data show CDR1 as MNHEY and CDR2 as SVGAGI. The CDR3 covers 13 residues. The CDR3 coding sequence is TGTGCCAGCAGTTACTCGGAGAACACTGAAGCTTTCTTT. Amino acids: CASSYSENTEAFF.

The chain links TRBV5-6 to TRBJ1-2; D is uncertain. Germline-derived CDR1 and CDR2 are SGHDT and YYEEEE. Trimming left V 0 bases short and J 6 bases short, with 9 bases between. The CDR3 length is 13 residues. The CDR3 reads CASSLVRVDGYTF. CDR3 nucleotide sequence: TGTGCCAGCAGCTTGGTTAGGGTTGATGGCTACACCTTC. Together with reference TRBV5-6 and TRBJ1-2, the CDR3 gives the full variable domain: DAGVTQSPTHLIKTRGQQVTLRCSPKSGHDTVSWYQQALGQGPQFIFQYYEEEERQRGNFPDRFSGHQFPNYSSELNVNALLLGDSALYLCASSLVRVDGYTFGSGTRLTVV.

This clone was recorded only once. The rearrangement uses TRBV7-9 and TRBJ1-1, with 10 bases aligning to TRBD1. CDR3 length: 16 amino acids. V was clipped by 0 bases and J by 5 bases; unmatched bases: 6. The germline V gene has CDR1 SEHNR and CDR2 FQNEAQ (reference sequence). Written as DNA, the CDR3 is TGTGCCAGCAGCTTAGCCGGGACAGGGGTTTTGACTGAAGCTTTCTTT. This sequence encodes CASSLAGTGVLTEAFF.

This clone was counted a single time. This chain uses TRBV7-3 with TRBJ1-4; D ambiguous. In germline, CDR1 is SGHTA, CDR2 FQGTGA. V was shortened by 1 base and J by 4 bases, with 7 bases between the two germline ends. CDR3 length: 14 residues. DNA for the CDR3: TGTGCCAGCAGCTTAAGCGCAGATAATGAAAAACTGTTTTTT. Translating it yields CASSLSADNEKLFF.

Here the CDR3 reads CASSLWGPAGPQPQHF. The CDR3 coding sequence is TGTGCCAGCAGCCTGTGGGGTCCCGCAGGACCTCAGCCCCAGCATTTT. V is TRBV27 and J is TRBJ1-5; D remains ambiguous. The length of the CDR3 is 16 residues. The V gene's germline CDR1 is MNHEY and CDR2 SMNVEV (reference sequence). The V end lost 6 bases, the J end lost 6 bases, and 21 bases lay between the germline ends.

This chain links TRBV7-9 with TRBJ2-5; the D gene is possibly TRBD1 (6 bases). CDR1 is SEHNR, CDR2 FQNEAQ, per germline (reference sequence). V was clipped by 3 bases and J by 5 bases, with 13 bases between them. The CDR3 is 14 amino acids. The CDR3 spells CASSFRQARETQYF. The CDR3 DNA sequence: TGTGCCAGCAGCTTTCGACAGGCACGGGAGACCCAGTACTTC.

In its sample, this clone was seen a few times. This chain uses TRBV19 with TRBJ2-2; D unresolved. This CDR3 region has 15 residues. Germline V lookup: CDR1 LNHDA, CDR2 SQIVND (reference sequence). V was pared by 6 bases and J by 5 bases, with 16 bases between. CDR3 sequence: CASRSLLEDTGELFF. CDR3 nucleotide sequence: TGTGCCAGTAGATCCCTTCTCGAGGATACCGGGGAGCTGTTTTTT.

CDR3 protein: CASSPRHFGKLFF. The CDR3 DNA sequence: TGTGCCAGCAGCCCCCGGCACTTCGGAAAACTGTTTTTT. The J gene is TRBJ1-4, the V gene TRBV7-9; D is unresolved. The CDR3 extends over 13 amino acids. In germline, CDR1 is SEHNR, CDR2 FQNEAQ (reference sequence). V dropped 5 bases and J dropped 10 bases, with 14 bases sitting between them.

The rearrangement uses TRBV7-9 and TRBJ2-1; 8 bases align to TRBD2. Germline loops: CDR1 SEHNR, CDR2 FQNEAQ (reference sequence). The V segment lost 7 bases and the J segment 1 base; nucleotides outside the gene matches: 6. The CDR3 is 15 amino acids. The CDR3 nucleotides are TGTGCCAGCACCCCGGGCGGGAGGTCCTACAATGAGCAGTTCTTC. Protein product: CASTPGGRSYNEQFF.

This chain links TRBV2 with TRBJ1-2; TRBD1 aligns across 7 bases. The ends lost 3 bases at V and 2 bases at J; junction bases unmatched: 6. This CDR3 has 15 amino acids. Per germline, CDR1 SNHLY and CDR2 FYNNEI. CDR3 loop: CASSERQGRNYGYTF. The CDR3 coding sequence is TGTGCCAGCAGTGAGCGACAGGGTCGCAACTATGGCTACACCTTC.

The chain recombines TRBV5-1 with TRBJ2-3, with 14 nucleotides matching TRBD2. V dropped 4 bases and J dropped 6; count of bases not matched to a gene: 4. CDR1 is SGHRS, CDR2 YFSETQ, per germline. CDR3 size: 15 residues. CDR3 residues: CASSGGLAGADTQYF. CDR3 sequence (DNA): TGCGCCAGCAGCGGGGGACTAGCGGGAGCGGATACGCAGTATTTT.

The CDR3 sequence: CASSIEASGGLKETQYF. DNA for the CDR3: TGCGCCAGCAGTATAGAGGCTAGCGGGGGTCTTAAAGAGACCCAGTACTTC. This sequence joins TRBV4-1 and TRBJ2-5; 10 bases agree with TRBD2. After removal of 6 bases from V and 3 bases from J, the junction contained 13 bases not matched to a gene. Per the germline V gene, CDR1 is MGHRA and CDR2 is YSYEKL. This CDR3 region has 17 residues.

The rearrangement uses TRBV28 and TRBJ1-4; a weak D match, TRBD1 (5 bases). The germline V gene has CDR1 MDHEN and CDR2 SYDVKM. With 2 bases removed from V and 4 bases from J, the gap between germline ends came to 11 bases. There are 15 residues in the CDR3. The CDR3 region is CASSLPWDDNEKLFF. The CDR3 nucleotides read TGTGCCAGCAGTTTACCGTGGGACGATAATGAAAAACTGTTTTTT.

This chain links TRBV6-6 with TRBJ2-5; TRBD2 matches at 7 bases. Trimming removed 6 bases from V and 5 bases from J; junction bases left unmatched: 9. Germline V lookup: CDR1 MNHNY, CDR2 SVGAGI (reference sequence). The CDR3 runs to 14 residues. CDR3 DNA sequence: TGTGCCAGCAGCTCCACTCTGGGGGGGGAGACCCAGTACTTC. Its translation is CASSSTLGGETQYF.